The clone carrying this T cell receptor beta chain was seen at least ten times. Its target is unknown. This record comes from a study of blood T cells in healthy people across ages. General study results and limits: Getting older went along with TCR beta diversity per million T cells dropping roughly linearly. TCR beta diversity was tightly associated with the proportion of naive T cells.

With a J-beta primer mix and a sample-barcoded 5' primer, a second PCR ran roughly 6 to 12 cycles. TCRdb independently ran MiXCR on the 5' RACE reads; one entry per CDR3 protein. In the table there are fewer than 800,000 distinct CDR3 sequences, around 32% of which are singletons. The sample taken for sequencing was blood. This sequence was found in a woman aged 80 or over in good health.

DNA for the CDR3: TGTGCCAGCGGTACACTCCCCGGCTCCTACGAGCAGTACTTC. The encoded protein is CASGTLPGSYEQYF. The rearrangement links TRBV6-1 to TRBJ2-7; D gene uncertain. The V end was cut by 8 bases, the J end by 0 bases, with 14 bases between. The CDR3 runs to 14 residues. Germline V gene data show CDR1 as MNHNS and CDR2 as SASEGT.